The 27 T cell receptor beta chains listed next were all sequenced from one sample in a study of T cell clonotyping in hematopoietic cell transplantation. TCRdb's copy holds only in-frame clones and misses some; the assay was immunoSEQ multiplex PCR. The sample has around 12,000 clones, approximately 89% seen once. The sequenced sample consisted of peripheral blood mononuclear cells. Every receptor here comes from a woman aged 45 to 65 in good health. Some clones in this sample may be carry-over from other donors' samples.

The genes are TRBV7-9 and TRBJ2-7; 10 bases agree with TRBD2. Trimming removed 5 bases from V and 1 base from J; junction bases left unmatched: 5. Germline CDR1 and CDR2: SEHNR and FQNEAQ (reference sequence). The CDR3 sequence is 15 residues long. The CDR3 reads CASSGGLAFSYEQYF. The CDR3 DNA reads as TGTGCCAGCAGCGGGGGACTAGCGTTTTCCTACGAGCAGTACTTC.

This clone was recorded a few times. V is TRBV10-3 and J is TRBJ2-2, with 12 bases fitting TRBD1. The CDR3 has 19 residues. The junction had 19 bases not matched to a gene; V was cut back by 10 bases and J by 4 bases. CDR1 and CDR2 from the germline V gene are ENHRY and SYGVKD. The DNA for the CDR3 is TGTGCCACCGCAGGAAGGAGGCCGGGACAGGGGGCCGGCACCGGGGAGCTGTTTTTT. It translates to CATAGRRPGQGAGTGELFF.

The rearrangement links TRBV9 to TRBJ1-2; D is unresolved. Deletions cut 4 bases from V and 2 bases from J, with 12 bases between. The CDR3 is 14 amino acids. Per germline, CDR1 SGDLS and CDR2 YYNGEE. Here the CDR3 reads CASSLSTGNYGYTF. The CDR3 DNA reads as TGTGCCAGCAGCCTCTCGACGGGAAACTATGGCTACACCTTC.

CDR3 region: CASSPKIQGSGSPLHF. DNA of the CDR3: TGTGCCAGCTCACCTAAAATACAGGGGAGCGGTTCACCCCTCCACTTT. The V gene is TRBV18, the J gene TRBJ1-6; TRBD1 matches 7 bases. Germline CDR1 KGHSH, CDR2 LQKENI. CDR3 length: 16 residues. V dropped 3 bases and J dropped 9; count of bases not matched to a gene: 11.

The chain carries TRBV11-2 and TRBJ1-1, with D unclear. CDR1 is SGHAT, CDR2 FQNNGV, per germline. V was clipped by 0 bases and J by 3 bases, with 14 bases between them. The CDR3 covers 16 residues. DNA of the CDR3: TGTGCCAGCAGCTTAGACCCGGGAATAGGGTACACTGAAGCTTTCTTT. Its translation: CASSLDPGIGYTEAFF.

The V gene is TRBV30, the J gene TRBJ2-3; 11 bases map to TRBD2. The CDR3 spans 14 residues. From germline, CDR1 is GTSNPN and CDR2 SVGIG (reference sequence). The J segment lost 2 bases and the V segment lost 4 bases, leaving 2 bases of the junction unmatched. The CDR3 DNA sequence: TGTGCCTGGACTAGCGGGGGGATCACAGATACGCAGTATTTT. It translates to CAWTSGGITDTQYF.

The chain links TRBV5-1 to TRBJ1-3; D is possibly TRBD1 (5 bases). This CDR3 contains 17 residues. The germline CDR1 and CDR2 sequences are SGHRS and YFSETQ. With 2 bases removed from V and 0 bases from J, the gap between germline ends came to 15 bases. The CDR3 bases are TGCGCCAGCAGCTTACGGACACTCTCGAGCTCTGGAAACACCATATATTTT. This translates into CASSLRTLSSSGNTIYF.

CDR3 DNA: TGTGCCAGTAGTATTCTCCATCGGGGGGCTTTTTACGAGCAGTACTTC. It yields the protein CASSILHRGAFYEQYF. The chain combines TRBV19 with TRBJ2-7; a possible D gene is TRBD2 (7 bases). Trimming took 3 bases from V and 4 from J, leaving 19 bases between them. The CDR3 consists of 16 residues. Germline loops: CDR1 LNHDA, CDR2 SQIVND (reference sequence).

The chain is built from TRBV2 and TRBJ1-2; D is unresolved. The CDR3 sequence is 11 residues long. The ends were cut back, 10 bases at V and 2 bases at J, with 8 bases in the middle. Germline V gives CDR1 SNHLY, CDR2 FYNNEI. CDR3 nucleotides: TGTGCCAACCCCTACAACTATGGCTACACCTTC. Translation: CANPYNYGYTF.

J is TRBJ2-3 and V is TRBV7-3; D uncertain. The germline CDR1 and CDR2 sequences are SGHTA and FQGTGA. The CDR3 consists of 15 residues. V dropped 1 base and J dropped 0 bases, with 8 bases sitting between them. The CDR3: CASSLMADSTDTQYF. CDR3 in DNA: TGTGCCAGCAGCTTAATGGCAGATAGCACAGATACGCAGTATTTT.

This CDR3 reads CASTPGGGGQPQHF. The CDR3 DNA follows: TGTGCCAGCACCCCGGGGGGGGGAGGTCAGCCCCAGCATTTT. V usage is TRBV2 and J usage is TRBJ1-5, with D maybe TRBD1 (5 bases). Trimming took off 7 bases at V and 6 bases at J, with 16 bases between the two ends. This CDR3 spans 14 amino acids. Looked up from germline, CDR1 is SNHLY and CDR2 is FYNNEI.

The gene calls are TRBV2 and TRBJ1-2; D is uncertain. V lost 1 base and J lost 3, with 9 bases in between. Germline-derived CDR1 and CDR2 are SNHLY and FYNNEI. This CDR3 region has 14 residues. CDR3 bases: TGTGCCAGCAGTGAAGTGCCAGCTTACTATGGCTACACCTTC. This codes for CASSEVPAYYGYTF.

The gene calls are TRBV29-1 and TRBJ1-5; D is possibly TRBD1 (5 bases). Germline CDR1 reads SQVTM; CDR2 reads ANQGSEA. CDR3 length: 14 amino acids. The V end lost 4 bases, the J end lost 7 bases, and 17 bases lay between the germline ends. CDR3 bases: TGCAGCGTTGGGGACCCGACTATAGGGCAGCCCCAGCATTTT. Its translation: CSVGDPTIGQPQHF.

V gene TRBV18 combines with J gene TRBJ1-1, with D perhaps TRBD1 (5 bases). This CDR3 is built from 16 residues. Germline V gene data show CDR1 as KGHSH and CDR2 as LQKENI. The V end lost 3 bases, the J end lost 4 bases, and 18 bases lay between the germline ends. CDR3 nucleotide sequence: TGTGCCAGCTCACCGATGCAGGGAAGACAAAGCACTGAAGCTTTCTTT. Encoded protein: CASSPMQGRQSTEAFF.

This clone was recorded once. For the CDR3, the DNA is TGTGCCAGCAGCTTAGTGCGGTTTAGCACAGATACGCAGTATTTT. It encodes CASSLVRFSTDTQYF. V is TRBV7-9 and J is TRBJ2-3; unclear D gene. This CDR3 contains 15 residues. V was clipped by 1 base and J by 0 bases, with 8 bases between them. Germline V gene sequence: CDR1 SEHNR, CDR2 FQNEAQ (reference sequence).

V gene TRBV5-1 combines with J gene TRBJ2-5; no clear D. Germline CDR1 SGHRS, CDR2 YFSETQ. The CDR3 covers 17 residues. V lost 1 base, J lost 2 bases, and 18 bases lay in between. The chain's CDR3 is CASSLTSLGPPQETQYF. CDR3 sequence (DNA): TGCGCCAGCAGCTTGACCTCACTCGGGCCCCCACAAGAGACCCAGTACTTC. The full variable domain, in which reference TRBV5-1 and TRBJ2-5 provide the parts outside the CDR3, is KAGVTQTPRYLIKTRGQQVTLSCSPISGHRSVSWYQQTPGQGLQFLFEYFSETQRNKGNFPGRFSGRQFSNSRSEMNVSTLELGDSALYLCASSLTSLGPPQETQYFGPGTRLLVL.

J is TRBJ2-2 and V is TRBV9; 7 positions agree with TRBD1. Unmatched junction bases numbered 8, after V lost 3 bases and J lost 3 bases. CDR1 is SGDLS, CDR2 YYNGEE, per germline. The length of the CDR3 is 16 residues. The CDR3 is CASSAIPGTDTGELFF. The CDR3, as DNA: TGTGCCAGCAGCGCAATCCCCGGGACAGACACCGGGGAGCTGTTTTTT.

CDR3 sequence (DNA): TGTGCCAGCAGTGGGACAGGGGGTGGCTACACCTTC. It yields the protein CASSGTGGGYTF. The chain combines TRBV6-5 with TRBJ1-2, with 11 bases lining up with TRBD1. V gave up 5 bases and J gave up 7 bases; unmatched junction bases: 0. The CDR3 covers 12 residues. The germline CDR1 and CDR2 sequences are MNHEY and SVGAGI.

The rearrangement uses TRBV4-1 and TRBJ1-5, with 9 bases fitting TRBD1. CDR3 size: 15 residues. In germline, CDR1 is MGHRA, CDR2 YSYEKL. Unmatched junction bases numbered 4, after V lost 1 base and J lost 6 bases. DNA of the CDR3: TGCGCCAGCAGCCAAGGGGGGACAGGGAGTCAGCCCCAGCATTTT. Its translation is CASSQGGTGSQPQHF.

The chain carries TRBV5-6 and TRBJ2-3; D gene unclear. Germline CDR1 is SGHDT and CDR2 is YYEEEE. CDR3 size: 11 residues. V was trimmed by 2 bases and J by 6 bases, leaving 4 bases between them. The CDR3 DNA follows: TGTGCCAGCAGCTTCGCGGATACGCAGTATTTT. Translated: CASSFADTQYF. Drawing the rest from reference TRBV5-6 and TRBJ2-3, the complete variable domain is DAGVTQSPTHLIKTRGQQVTLRCSPKSGHDTVSWYQQALGQGPQFIFQYYEEEERQRGNFPDRFSGHQFPNYSSELNVNALLLGDSALYLCASSFADTQYFGPGTRLTVL.

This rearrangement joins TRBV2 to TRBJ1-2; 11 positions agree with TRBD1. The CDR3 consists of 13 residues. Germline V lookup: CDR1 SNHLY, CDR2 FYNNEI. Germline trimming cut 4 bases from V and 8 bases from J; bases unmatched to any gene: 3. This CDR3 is CASSVDRGRGYTF. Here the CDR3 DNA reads TGTGCCAGCAGTGTGGACAGGGGGCGCGGCTACACCTTC.

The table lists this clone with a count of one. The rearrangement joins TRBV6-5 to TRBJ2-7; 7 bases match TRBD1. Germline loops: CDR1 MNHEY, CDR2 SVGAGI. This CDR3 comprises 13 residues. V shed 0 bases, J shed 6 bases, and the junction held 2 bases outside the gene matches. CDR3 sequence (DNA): TGTGCCAGCAGTTACTCGGGGACAGCCGAGCAGTACTTC. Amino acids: CASSYSGTAEQYF.

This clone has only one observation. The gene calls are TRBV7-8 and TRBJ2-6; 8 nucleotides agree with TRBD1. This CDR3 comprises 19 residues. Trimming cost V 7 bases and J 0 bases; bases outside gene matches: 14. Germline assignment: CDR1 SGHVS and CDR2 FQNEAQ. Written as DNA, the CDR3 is TGTGCCAGCATCCAGCAGGGACAGGTCCTCCGCTCTGGGGCCAACGTCCTGACTTTC. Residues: CASIQQGQVLRSGANVLTF.

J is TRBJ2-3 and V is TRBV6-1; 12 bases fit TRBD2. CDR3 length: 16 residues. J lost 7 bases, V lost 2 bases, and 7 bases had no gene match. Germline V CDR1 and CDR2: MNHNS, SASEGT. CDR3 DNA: TGTGCCAGCAGTGAACCGAGACTAGCGGGGGACTATACGCAGTATTTT. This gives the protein CASSEPRLAGDYTQYF.

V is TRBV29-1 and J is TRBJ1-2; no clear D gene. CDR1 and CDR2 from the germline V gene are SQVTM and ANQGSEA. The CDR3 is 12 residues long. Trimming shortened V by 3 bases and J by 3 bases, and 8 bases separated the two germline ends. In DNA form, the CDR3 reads TGCAGCGTTGAGGGCGGCCACTATGGCTACACCTTC. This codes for CSVEGGHYGYTF.

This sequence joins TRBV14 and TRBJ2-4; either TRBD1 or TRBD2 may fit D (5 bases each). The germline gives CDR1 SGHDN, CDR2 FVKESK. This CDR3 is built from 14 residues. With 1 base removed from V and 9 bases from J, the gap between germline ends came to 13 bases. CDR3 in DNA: TGTGCCAGCAGCCAAGGGAGTCTGGGGACCATTCAGTACTTC. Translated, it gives CASSQGSLGTIQYF.

This CDR3 reads CASSFGNTGELFF. CDR3 in DNA: TGCGCCAGCAGTTTCGGGAACACCGGGGAGCTGTTTTTT. The chain has TRBV10-2 and TRBJ2-2; D not certain. The germline CDR1 and CDR2 sequences are WSHSY and SAAADI. The CDR3 contains 13 residues. Deletions cut 5 bases from V and 1 base from J, with 5 bases between.